Shown below are 17 T cell receptor beta chains from a single sample sequenced in a study of T cell responses to AZD1222 COVID-19 vaccine. Using immunoSEQ multiplex PCR, the repertoire was profiled, and TCRdb retains in-frame clones only, with some absent. The top ten hold about 0.64% of the sample, which has 150,000 to 200,000 clones, around 94% seen once. The sample consisted of peripheral blood, taken on day 0 of AZD1222 vaccination. The source is an adult in good health.

This chain connects TRBV5-1 to TRBJ2-7, with D possibly TRBD1 on 6 matching bases. V lost 7 bases, J lost 1 base, and 9 bases lay in between. The V gene's germline CDR1 is SGHRS and CDR2 YFSETQ. The CDR3 has 12 amino acids. CDR3 sequence reads: CASRQGSYEQYF. DNA for the CDR3: TGCGCCAGCCGGCAGGGGTCCTACGAGCAGTACTTC.

The chain has TRBV4-2 and TRBJ2-7, with D perhaps TRBD2 (5 bases). Trimming removed 1 base at V and 3 bases at J, with 10 bases between. The CDR3 covers 14 residues. Germline V lookup: CDR1 LGHNA, CDR2 YNFKEQ. The CDR3: CASSQVEGSYEQYF. As DNA, the CDR3 is TGTGCCAGCAGCCAAGTAGAAGGGAGCTACGAGCAGTACTTC.

The chain recombines TRBV5-5 with TRBJ1-4; TRBD1 aligns across 7 bases. V was clipped by 0 bases and J by 1 base; unmatched bases: 15. Per germline, CDR1 SGHKS and CDR2 YYEKEE (reference sequence). There are 20 residues in the CDR3. The CDR3, as DNA: TGTGCCAGCAGCTTGGCCGGAAGGACAGGCCCCTTTGGAACTAATGAAAAACTGTTTTTT. Amino acid sequence: CASSLAGRTGPFGTNEKLFF.

The chain is built from TRBV14 and TRBJ1-2; 9 bases map to TRBD1. CDR1 is SGHDN, CDR2 FVKESK, per germline. The CDR3 has 15 residues. J gave up 3 bases and V 4 bases, and 6 bases lay outside the gene matches. CDR3 residues: CASSPWTGAYYGYTF. Here the CDR3 DNA reads TGTGCCAGCAGCCCCTGGACAGGGGCCTACTATGGCTACACCTTC.

This clone has just one count. The chain links TRBV5-6 to TRBJ1-2; TRBD1 agrees at 8 bases. Germline lookup yields CDR1 SGHDT and CDR2 YYEEEE. J lost 4 bases, V lost 4 bases, and 6 bases had no gene match. The CDR3 extends over 14 amino acids. In DNA form, the CDR3 reads TGTGCCAGCAGCCTTGGACAGGGCGGCTATGGCTACACCTTC. Its translation is CASSLGQGGYGYTF.

This chain connects TRBV6-6 to TRBJ1-6, with D uncertain. The V gene's germline CDR1 is MNHNY and CDR2 SVGAGI (reference sequence). This CDR3 contains 14 residues. The V gene lost 5 bases and the J gene lost 0 bases, with 5 bases spanning the gap. The CDR3 DNA sequence: TGTGCCAGCAGTGTTAGCTCCTATAATTCACCCCTCCACTTT. Its translation is CASSVSSYNSPLHF.

CDR3 nucleotide sequence: TGTGCCAGCAGCTTCTTTTCTAGCGGGAGGGATACGCAGTATTTT. Its protein is CASSFFSSGRDTQYF. This chain connects TRBV7-6 to TRBJ2-3; 11 bases match TRBD2. CDR3 length: 15 amino acids. With V trimmed by 3 bases and J by 6 bases, 5 bases remained unmatched. Germline-derived CDR1 and CDR2 are SGHVS and FNYEAQ.

Concerning this clone: This CDR3 is also generated by other DNA sequences in the sample. The chain links TRBV9 to TRBJ2-1, with 8 positions matching TRBD1. Germline V CDR1 and CDR2: SGDLS, YYNGEE. Germline trimming cut 3 bases from V and 4 bases from J; bases unmatched to any gene: 0. The CDR3 has 13 amino acids. The CDR3 spells CASSGTGYNEQFF. CDR3 nucleotide sequence: TGTGCCAGCAGCGGGACAGGGTACAATGAGCAGTTCTTC.

The chain joins TRBV2 to TRBJ2-7; D call uncertain. CDR3 length: 14 residues. Germline CDR1 reads SNHLY; CDR2 reads FYNNEI. V dropped 2 bases and J dropped 2 bases, with 10 bases sitting between them. This CDR3 is CASSERRIPYEQYF. The CDR3 DNA follows: TGTGCCAGCAGTGAACGGCGGATTCCCTACGAGCAGTACTTC.

This rearrangement joins TRBV29-1 to TRBJ2-1; 8 bases match TRBD1. V shed 7 bases and J 2 bases; nucleotides not matched to a gene: 4. Germline loops: CDR1 SQVTM, CDR2 ANQGSEA. This CDR3 comprises 13 residues. The CDR3 sequence: CSAQTGAYNEQFF. The DNA of the CDR3 is TGCAGCGCTCAGACAGGGGCCTACAATGAGCAGTTCTTC.

V usage is TRBV2 and J usage is TRBJ2-1; maybe TRBD2 (5 bases). The germline V and J ends were trimmed by 7 bases and 4 bases, with 14 bases remaining between them. CDR1 SNHLY and CDR2 FYNNEI come from the germline V gene. The CDR3 spans 14 residues. The DNA of the CDR3 is TGTGCCAGCACCCCTGGCGGGCTTTACAATGAGCAGTTCTTC. Its translation is CASTPGGLYNEQFF.

The genes are TRBV28 and TRBJ2-3, with D tentatively TRBD2 (6 bases). The CDR3 runs to 14 residues. Germline V gene data show CDR1 as MDHEN and CDR2 as SYDVKM. The germline V and J ends were trimmed by 4 bases and 2 bases, with 10 bases remaining between them. As DNA, the CDR3 is TGTGCCAGCAGTTCTGCGGGGCTCACAGATACGCAGTATTTT. Translated, it gives CASSSAGLTDTQYF. The entire variable domain, with the rest obtained from reference TRBV28 and TRBJ2-3, is as follows: DVKVTQSSRYLVKRTGEKVFLECVQDMDHENMFWYRQDPGLGLRLIYFSYDVKMKEKGDIPEGYSVSREKKERFSLILESASTNQTSMYLCASSSAGLTDTQYFGPGTRLTVL.

This clone has a handful of counts. This sequence joins TRBV3-1 (or the pseudogene TRBV3-2) and TRBJ1-2; D gene ambiguous. In germline, CDR1 is LGHDT, CDR2 YNNKEL (reference sequence). The CDR3 runs to 14 residues. V was clipped by 4 bases and J by 3 bases, with 12 bases between them. The CDR3 here is CASSRNGGDYGYTF. The CDR3 DNA reads TGTGCCAGCAGCCGAAATGGTGGGGACTATGGCTACACCTTC.

CDR3 bases: TGTGCCAGCAGTTTTGGGACTGCCTATGGCTACACCTTC. It translates to CASSFGTAYGYTF. The genes are TRBV28 and TRBJ1-2; D is possibly TRBD1 (5 bases). The CDR3 consists of 13 residues. Trimming removed 3 bases from V and 4 bases from J, with 9 bases in between. Germline-derived CDR1 and CDR2 are MDHEN and SYDVKM.

The chain combines TRBV7-9 with TRBJ1-3; D gene ambiguous. The CDR3 is 14 amino acids. CDR1 and CDR2 from the germline V gene are SEHNR and FQNEAQ (reference sequence). Trimming left V 5 bases short and J 4 bases short, with 12 bases between. In nucleotides, the CDR3 is TGTGCCAGCAGCCTCAGGTCCGGAGGAAACACCATATATTTT. Its protein product is CASSLRSGGNTIYF.

The rearrangement joins TRBV7-8 to TRBJ2-6; 7 nucleotides agree with TRBD2. The CDR3 covers 17 residues. Trimming took 0 bases from V and 1 from J; bases not matched to a gene: 3. The germline V gene encodes CDR1 SGHVS and CDR2 FQNEAQ. The CDR3 DNA sequence: TGTGCCAGCAGCTTAGCGCGGGGGAGATCTGGGGCCAACGTCCTGACTTTC. Translating it yields CASSLARGRSGANVLTF.

The chain links TRBV19 to TRBJ1-1; D not resolved. V shed 3 bases and J shed 1 base, with 6 bases lying between them. Germline V gene sequence: CDR1 LNHDA, CDR2 SQIVND (reference sequence). The CDR3 covers 13 residues. The CDR3 sequence is CASSIWQNTEAFF. CDR3 DNA: TGTGCCAGTAGTATCTGGCAGAACACTGAAGCTTTCTTT.